This TCR beta chain was identified during a study of cytomegalovirus exposure and HLA in healthy donors. This CDR3 region has 14 residues. Germline V gene lookup returns CDR1 SGDLS and CDR2 YYNGEE. With 3 bases removed from V and 1 base from J, the gap between germline ends came to 10 bases. Unrecorded immune exposure was likely among donors, who were nominally healthy when sampled. The PCR ran on 60 Vbeta and 13 Jbeta primers. Profiling relied on immunoSEQ multiplex PCR, and the TCRdb table lists in-frame clones only, not all of them. The top ten hold 3.5% to 5% of the sample, which has some 180,000 clones, 65% to 80% seen once.

This clonotype was obtained from a woman aged 25 to 39 in good health and CMV-seropositive. Sequences were obtained from PBMCs. This chain joins TRBV9 and TRBJ1-1, with no clear D. The CDR3 loop reads CASSARRENTEAFF. The CDR3 bases are TGTGCCAGCAGCGCCCGGAGGGAGAACACTGAAGCTTTCTTT.